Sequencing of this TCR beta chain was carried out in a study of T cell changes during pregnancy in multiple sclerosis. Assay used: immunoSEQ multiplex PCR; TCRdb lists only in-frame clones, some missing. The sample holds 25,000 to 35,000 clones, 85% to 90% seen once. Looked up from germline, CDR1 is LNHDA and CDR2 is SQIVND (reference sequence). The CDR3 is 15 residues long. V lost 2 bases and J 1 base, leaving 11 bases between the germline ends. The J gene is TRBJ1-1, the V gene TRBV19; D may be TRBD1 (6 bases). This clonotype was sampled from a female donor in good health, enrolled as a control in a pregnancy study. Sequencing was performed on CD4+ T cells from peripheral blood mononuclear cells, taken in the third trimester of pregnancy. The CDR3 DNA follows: TGTGCCAGTAGTATACTACAGGGATCGAACACTGAAGCTTTCTTT. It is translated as CASSILQGSNTEAFF.